Described below is a single TCR beta chain sequence and its context. Its matching antigen is unknown. The repertoire was sequenced with immunoSEQ multiplex PCR; TCRdb's copy has only in-frame clones and lacks some. The table shows roughly 7,200 clones, with about 54% occurring only once. This entry is derived from a study of neoadjuvant anti-PD-1 for oral cavity cancer. Study in general: Around day 43, patients without progression received a fourth nivolumab dose before surgery. Notes on the study in general: Pretreatment Treg/Th17 ratio correlated inversely with post-treatment tumor clonality. Expansion of preexisting intratumoral clones was suggested to aid response.

Patients had newly diagnosed, untreated stage II-IVA oral cavity squamous cell carcinoma. Sequenced here: tumor tissue, sampled before nivolumab (anti-PD-1) treatment. This clonotype was obtained from a person aged 35-79 years with oral cavity squamous cell carcinoma.

As DNA, the CDR3 is TGTGCCAGCAGCTTGGAGGCAGCCAAAACCCGCACAGATACGCAGTATTTT. Its translation: CASSLEAAKTRTDTQYF. The chain recombines TRBV5-6 with TRBJ2-3; unclear D gene. The germline gives CDR1 SGHDT, CDR2 YYEEEE. The CDR3 loop spans 17 amino acids. The V end was cut by 0 bases, the J end by 1 base, with 15 bases between.